These T cell receptor beta chains were read from a single sample in a study of technical replicates of blood from a handful of donors. Profiled with immunoSEQ multiplex PCR; TCRdb holds only in-frame clones, not every one. The repertoire consists of more than 45,000 clones, with around 92% occurring once and the leading ten covering 3% to 4%. Sequencing used PBMCs. All receptors come from a human donor in good health. Some clones in this sample may be carry-over from other donors' samples. Each CDR3 is given with its conserved first and last residue. The D gene is left open where the match is weak. Size is stated for part of the rows, as once, few or many counts, or as a class when the clone is expanded.

v_gene,d_gene,abundance,len,j_gene,CDR3aa,CDR3nt
TRBV6-5,.,.,16,TRBJ1-6,CASSYGTTWENSPLHF,TGTGCCAGCAGTTACGGTACCACCTGGGAGAATTCACCCCTCCACTTT
TRBV2,TRBD2,.,15,TRBJ2-2,CASRLSGGDTGELFF,TGTGCCAGCAGACTTAGCGGGGGGGACACCGGGGAGCTGTTTTTT
TRBV7-8,TRBD2,once,14,TRBJ2-7,CASSSGLAAYEQYF,TGTGCCAGCAGCTCAGGACTAGCGGCATACGAGCAGTACTTC
TRBV2,TRBD2,.,17,TRBJ2-2,CASSGGPSGSISGELFF,TGTGCCAGCAGTGGGGGGCCTAGCGGGAGTATATCCGGGGAGCTGTTTTTT
TRBV5-1,TRBD2,few,14,TRBJ2-1,CASSWGGGYNEQFF,TGCGCCAGCAGCTGGGGCGGGGGGTACAATGAGCAGTTCTTC
TRBV30,.,.,12,TRBJ1-3,CAWSRSGNTIYF,TGTGCCTGGAGCCGGAGTGGAAACACCATATATTTT
TRBV4-3,.,.,15,TRBJ2-3,CASSQIGGGTDTQYF,TGCGCCAGCAGCCAAATCGGAGGGGGCACAGATACGCAGTATTTT
TRBV4-3,.,.,15,TRBJ1-2,CASSQDRAGDYGYTF,TGCGCCAGCAGCCAAGATCGCGCGGGCGACTATGGCTACACCTTC
TRBV6-4,TRBD1,.,14,TRBJ1-2,CASSRTGGNYGYTF,TGTGCCAGCAGTCGGACAGGGGGCAACTATGGCTACACCTTC
TRBV4-1,.,once,13,TRBJ2-2,CASSTQGIGELFF,TGCGCCAGCAGCACACAGGGCATCGGGGAGCTGTTTTTT
TRBV9,TRBD1,.,13,TRBJ1-1,CASSGTGGTEAFF,TGTGCCAGCAGCGGGACAGGGGGAACTGAAGCTTTCTTT
TRBV5-1,.,.,14,TRBJ2-1,CASSSGAPQGEQFF,TGCGCCAGCAGCTCGGGAGCCCCTCAAGGTGAGCAGTTCTTC
TRBV5-1,.,once,16,TRBJ1-4,CASSLVGGSTNEKLFF,TGCGCCAGCAGCTTGGTTGGGGGCTCGACTAATGAAAAACTGTTTTTT
TRBV7-6,.,.,15,TRBJ1-2,CASSPDPGRPNGYTF,TGTGCCAGCAGCCCGGACCCAGGGCGTCCGAATGGCTACACCTTC
TRBV19,.,.,16,TRBJ1-5,CASSPEDWPRGQPQHF,TGTGCCAGTAGCCCGGAGGACTGGCCCCGCGGCCAGCCCCAGCATTTT
TRBV28,TRBD2,.,14,TRBJ2-1,CASNVGTTYNEQFF,TGTGCCAGCAACGTCGGGACTACCTACAATGAGCAGTTCTTC
TRBV19,TRBD1,.,13,TRBJ1-2,CASRDRGPYGYTF,TGTGCCAGCCGGGACAGGGGGCCCTATGGCTACACCTTC
TRBV6-5,TRBD2,.,15,TRBJ2-7,CASSRPSSREDEQYF,TGTGCCAGCAGCCGCCCCTCCAGTCGGGAGGACGAGCAGTACTTC
TRBV30,.,.,13,TRBJ2-7,CAWSTGSSYEQYF,TGTGCCTGGAGCACTGGTAGCTCCTACGAGCAGTACTTC
TRBV7-9,TRBD2,.,15,TRBJ2-7,CASSLGLAGPYEQYF,TGTGCCAGCAGCCTGGGACTAGCGGGGCCTTACGAGCAGTACTTC
TRBV6-1,.,.,16,TRBJ2-7,CASSEVRRGNNYEQYF,TGTGCCAGCAGTGAAGTGCGTCGGGGGAATAATTACGAGCAGTACTTC
TRBV7-2,TRBD2,.,14,TRBJ2-1,CASRRLAGRNEQFF,TGTGCCAGCAGGCGACTAGCGGGGAGAAATGAGCAGTTCTTC